This T cell receptor (beta chain) was documented in a study of cytomegalovirus exposure and HLA in healthy donors. Study observations and caveats: A later analysis appeared to link common viral pathogens to several of the most significant clusters.

From germline, CDR1 is SGHTA and CDR2 FQGNSA. The CDR3 runs to 14 residues. V was trimmed by 1 base and J by 3 bases, leaving 8 bases between them. The PCR was carried out with 60 Vbeta primers and 13 Jbeta primers. Authors' methods: Approximately 78 million unique TCR beta chains, roughly 11 million of them shared, were counted by a later analysis. Here immunoSEQ multiplex PCR was the method, and the copy in TCRdb shows in-frame clones only, minus some. The D gene and trimming were derived from the DNA, and the V and J assignments and clone size from that table. The sample includes 11,000 to 15,000 clones, roughly 60% seen only once; the top ten take around a sixth. This clone was seen a single time. Antigen specificity is unknown.

The receptor's source is a woman aged 45-59 years in good health and CMV-seropositive. Sequenced material: PBMCs. The rearrangement joins TRBV7-2 to TRBJ2-3; tentative D call: TRBD2 (5 bases). In nucleotides, the CDR3 is TGTGCCAGCAGCTTAGAGCCGGGGACAGATACGCAGTATTTT. It specifies CASSLEPGTDTQYF.